Sequencing of this T cell receptor (beta chain) was carried out in a study of T cells in Graves' hyperthyroidism and ophthalmopathy. After removal of 2 bases from V and 0 bases from J, the junction contained 4 bases not matched to a gene. The CDR3 runs 14 residues. Per the germline V gene, CDR1 is DFQATT and CDR2 is SNEGSKA (reference sequence). RNA transcripts gave rise to amplified TCR beta CDR3 regions. The TCR CDR3 was amplified in a first-round RT-PCR using the HTBI primer set. Each CDR3 protein gets one entry after TCRdb re-called the multiplex PCR reads with MiXCR. Of about 610,000 distinct CDR3 sequences in the sample, approximately 15% are singletons; the top ten hold roughly 4.3%. Worth noting for this clonotype: Its antigen remains unidentified.

Findings and limits, study-wide: Ophthalmopathy onset followed model prediction by a median around 6.6 months.

The rearrangement links TRBV20-1 to TRBJ2-7, with 7 bases fitting TRBD2. The source of this sequence is a middle-aged woman with Graves' ophthalmopathy. Input material: blood. DNA of the CDR3: TGCAGTGCTAGACCTAGCGGACTCTCCTACGAGCAGTACTTC. Protein product: CSARPSGLSYEQYF.